This record looks at one T cell receptor beta chain sequence and its context. This clone was observed a handful of times. Its antigen is unknown. No much larger clone is present one base from it, and per-base qualities are unavailable. These data are taken from a study of blood T cell repertoires in COVID-19 (TCRdb year 2020). Background for the entire study: The collaborator samples originated in the United States, Italy and Spain and spanned the acute and convalescent phases of COVID-19. The material from the prospective study consisted of cDNA or gDNA derived from T cells, B-cell-depleted T cells, or PBMCs. Samples were obtained from the ongoing ImmuneRACE study (first 160 participants) and from 1,200 or so subjects provided by 6 global collaborators. HLA class I and class II types, where available, came from metadata supplied by the sample provider rather than from assay-based typing. The repertoires were made available in a free public database intended to serve as a resource for research on the immune response to SARS-CoV-2. Deeply sampled blood TCRbeta repertoires from subjects exposed to, actively infected with, or recovered from COVID-19 were included in the dataset. A de-identified subject ID, COVID-19 status, age in years and sex were almost always included in the sample metadata. Study-wide conclusions, independent of this receptor: How much clinical and demographic metadata was included differed by source and by participant, and the metadata was provided uncurated.

TCRbeta CDR3 regions were amplified from genomic DNA by means of the immunoSEQ Assay, a bias-controlled multiplex PCR. In the source study's methods: The number of nucleated cells in each sample was estimated by amplification of reference gene primers within the assay. To quantify the absolute abundance of each unique TCRbeta CDR3 rearrangement, sequence reads were collapsed and filtered. For each sample, productive Simpson clonality was calculated as the square root of Simpson's diversity index over productive rearrangements. The source is immuneACCESS, and TCRdb retained only in-frame sequences with V and J called. Part of the clones is not carried over; for the studies checked, unresolved V genes explain less than half of this, and the remainder is unexplained. V, J and clone size are those of that table, while D and trimming were read from the DNA. Here the sample has fewer than 200,000 clones; approximately 88% occur a single time. The ten top clones hold about a tenth of the sample.

Whole blood was collected in K2EDTA tubes by collaborating institutions according to the institutions' own protocols. For TCRbeta analysis, collaborator samples were shipped as frozen whole blood, as isolated PBMCs, or as DNA extracted from either sample type. CDR1 and CDR2, per the germline V gene, are KGHSH and LQKENI. Germline trimming: 3 bases from V, 4 bases from J; junction bases outside gene matches: 4. The CDR3 holds 16 amino acids from the cysteine to the phenylalanine. The read is trimmed to its CDR3 DNA, 48 bases read in frame from base 1. The sequence came from a woman older than 75 with active or convalescent COVID-19. Sequenced material: peripheral blood. Here the chain combines TRBV18 and TRBJ1-5; a stretch of 12 junction bases matches TRBD1. The CDR3 region reads CASSPGTGGWNQPQHF. The nucleotides read TGTGCCAGCTCACCGGGGACAGGGGGCTGGAATCAGCCCCAGCATTTT.